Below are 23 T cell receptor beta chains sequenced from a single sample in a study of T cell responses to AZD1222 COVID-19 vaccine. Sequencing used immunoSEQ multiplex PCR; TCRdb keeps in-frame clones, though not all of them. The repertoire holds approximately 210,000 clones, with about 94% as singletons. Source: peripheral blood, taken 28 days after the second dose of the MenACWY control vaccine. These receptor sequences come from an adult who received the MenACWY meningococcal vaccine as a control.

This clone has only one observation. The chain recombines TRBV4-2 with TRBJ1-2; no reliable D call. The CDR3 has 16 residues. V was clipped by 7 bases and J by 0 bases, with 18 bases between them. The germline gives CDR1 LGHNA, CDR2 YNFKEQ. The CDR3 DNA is TGTGCCAGCACCTCAGGAGAGAGTATTTCTAACTATGGCTACACCTTC. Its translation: CASTSGESISNYGYTF.

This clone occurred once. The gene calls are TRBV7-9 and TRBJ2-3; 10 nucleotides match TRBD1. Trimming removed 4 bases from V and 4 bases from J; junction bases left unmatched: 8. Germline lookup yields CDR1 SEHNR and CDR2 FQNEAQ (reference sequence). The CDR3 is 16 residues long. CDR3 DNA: TGTGCCAGCAGCTACCCCCTGGGACAGGGGTCAGATACGCAGTATTTT. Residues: CASSYPLGQGSDTQYF.

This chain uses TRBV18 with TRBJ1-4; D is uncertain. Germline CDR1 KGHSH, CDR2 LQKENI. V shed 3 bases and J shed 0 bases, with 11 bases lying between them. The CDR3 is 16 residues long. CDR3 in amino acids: CASSPSPGPTNEKLFF. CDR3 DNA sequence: TGTGCCAGCTCACCTTCACCGGGTCCAACTAATGAAAAACTGTTTTTT.

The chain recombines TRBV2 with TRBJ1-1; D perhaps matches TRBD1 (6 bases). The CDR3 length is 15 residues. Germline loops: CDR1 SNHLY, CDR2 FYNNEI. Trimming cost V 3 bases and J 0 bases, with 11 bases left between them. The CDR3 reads CASSEGQGMNTEAFF. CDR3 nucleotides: TGTGCCAGCAGTGAGGGGCAGGGGATGAACACTGAAGCTTTCTTT.

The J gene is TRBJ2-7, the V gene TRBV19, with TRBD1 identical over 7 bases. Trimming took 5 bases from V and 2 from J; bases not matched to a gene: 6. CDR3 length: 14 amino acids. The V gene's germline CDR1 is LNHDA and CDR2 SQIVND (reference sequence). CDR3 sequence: CASSPWDSAYEQYF. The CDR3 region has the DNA TGTGCCAGTAGTCCCTGGGACAGCGCCTACGAGCAGTACTTC.

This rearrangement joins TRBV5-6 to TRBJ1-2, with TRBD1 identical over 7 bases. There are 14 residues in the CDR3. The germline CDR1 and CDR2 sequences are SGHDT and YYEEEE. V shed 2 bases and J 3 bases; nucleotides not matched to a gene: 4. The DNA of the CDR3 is TGTGCCAGCAGCTTAACCGGGACAGACTATGGCTACACCTTC. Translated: CASSLTGTDYGYTF.

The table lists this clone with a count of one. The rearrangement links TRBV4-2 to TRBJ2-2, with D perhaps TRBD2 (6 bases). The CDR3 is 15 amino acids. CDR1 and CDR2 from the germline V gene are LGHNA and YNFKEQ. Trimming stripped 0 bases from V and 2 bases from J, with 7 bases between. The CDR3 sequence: CASSQDGTNTGELFF. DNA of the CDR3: TGTGCCAGCAGCCAAGATGGGACTAACACCGGGGAGCTGTTTTTT.

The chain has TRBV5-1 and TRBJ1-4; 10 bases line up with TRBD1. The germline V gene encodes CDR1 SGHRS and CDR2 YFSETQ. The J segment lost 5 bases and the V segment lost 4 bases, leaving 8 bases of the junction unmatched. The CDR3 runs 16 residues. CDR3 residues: CASSPTGGDLNEKLFF. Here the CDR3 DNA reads TGCGCCAGCAGCCCGACAGGGGGCGACCTAAATGAAAAACTGTTTTTT.

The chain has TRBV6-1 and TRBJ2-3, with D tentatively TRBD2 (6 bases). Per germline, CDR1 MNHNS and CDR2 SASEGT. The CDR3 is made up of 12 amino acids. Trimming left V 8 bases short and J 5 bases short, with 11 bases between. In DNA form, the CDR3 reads TGTGCCAGCGGGGGGAGGTTAGATACGCAGTATTTT. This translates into CASGGRLDTQYF.

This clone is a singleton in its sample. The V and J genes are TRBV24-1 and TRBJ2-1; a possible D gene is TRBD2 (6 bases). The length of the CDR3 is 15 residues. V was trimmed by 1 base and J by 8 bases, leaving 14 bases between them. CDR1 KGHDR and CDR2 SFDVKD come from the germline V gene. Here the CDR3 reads CATSDFRDSAYEQFF. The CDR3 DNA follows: TGTGCCACCAGTGATTTCCGGGACTCAGCTTATGAGCAGTTCTTC.

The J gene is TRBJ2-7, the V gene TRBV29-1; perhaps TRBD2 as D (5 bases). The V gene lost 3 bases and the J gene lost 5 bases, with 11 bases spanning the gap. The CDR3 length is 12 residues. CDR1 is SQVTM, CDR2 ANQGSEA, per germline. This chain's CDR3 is CSVDSGIHEQYF. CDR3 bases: TGCAGCGTTGACTCGGGAATTCACGAGCAGTACTTC.

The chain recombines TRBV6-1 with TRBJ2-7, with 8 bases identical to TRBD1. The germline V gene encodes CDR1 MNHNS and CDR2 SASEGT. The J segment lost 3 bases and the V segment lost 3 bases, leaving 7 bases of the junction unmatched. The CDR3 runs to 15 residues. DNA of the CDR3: TGTGCCAGCAGTGAGCCCGGGACAGGCTTCTACGAGCAGTACTTC. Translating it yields CASSEPGTGFYEQYF.

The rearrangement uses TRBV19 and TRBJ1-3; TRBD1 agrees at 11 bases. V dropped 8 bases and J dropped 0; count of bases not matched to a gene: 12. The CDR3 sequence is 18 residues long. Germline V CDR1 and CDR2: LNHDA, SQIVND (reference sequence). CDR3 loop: CASLPGQGVSSSGNTIYF. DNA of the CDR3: TGTGCCAGTCTTCCGGGACAGGGGGTCTCTAGCTCTGGAAACACCATATATTTT.

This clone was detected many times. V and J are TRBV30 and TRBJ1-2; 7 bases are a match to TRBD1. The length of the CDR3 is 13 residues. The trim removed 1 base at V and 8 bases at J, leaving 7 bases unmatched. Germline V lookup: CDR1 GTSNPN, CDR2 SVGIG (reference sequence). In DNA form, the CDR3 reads TGTGCCTGGAGTGAAACAGGGGATTACGGCTACACCTTC. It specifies CAWSETGDYGYTF. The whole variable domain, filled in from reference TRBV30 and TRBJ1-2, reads SQTIHQWPATLVQPVGSPLSLECTVEGTSNPNLYWYRQAAGRGLQLLFYSVGIGQISSEVPQNLSASRPQDRQFILSSKKLLLSDSGFYLCAWSETGDYGYTFGSGTRLTVV.

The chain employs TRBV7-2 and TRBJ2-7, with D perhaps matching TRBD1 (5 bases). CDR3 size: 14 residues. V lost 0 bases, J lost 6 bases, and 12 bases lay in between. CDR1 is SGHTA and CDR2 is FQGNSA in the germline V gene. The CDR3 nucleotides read TGTGCCAGCAGCTTAGCAAGGCAGGGCGGCGAGCAGTACTTC. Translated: CASSLARQGGEQYF.

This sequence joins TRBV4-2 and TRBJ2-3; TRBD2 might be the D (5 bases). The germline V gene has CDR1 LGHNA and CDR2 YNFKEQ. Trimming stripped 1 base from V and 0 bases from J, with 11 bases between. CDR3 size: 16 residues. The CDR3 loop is CASSQAGVTSTDTQYF. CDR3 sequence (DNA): TGTGCCAGCAGCCAAGCCGGGGTGACGAGCACAGATACGCAGTATTTT.

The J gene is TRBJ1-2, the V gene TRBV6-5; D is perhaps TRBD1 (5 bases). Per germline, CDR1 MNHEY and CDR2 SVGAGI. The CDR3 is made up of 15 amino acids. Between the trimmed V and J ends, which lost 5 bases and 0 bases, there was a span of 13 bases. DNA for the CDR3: TGTGCCAGCAGTCCCTCGGGGGGGTCTAACTATGGCTACACCTTC. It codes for CASSPSGGSNYGYTF.

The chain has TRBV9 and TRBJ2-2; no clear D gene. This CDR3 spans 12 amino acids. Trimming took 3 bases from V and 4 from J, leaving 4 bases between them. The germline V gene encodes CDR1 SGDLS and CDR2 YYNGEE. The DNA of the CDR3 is TGTGCCAGCAGCGCAAGCACCGGGGAGCTGTTTTTT. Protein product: CASSASTGELFF.

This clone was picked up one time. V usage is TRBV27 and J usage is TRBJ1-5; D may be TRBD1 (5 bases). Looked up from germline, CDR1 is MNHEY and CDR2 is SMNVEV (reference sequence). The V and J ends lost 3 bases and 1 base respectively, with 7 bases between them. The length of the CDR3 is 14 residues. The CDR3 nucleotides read TGTGCCAGCAGTTTCGGGGGAAGCAATCAGCCCCAGCATTTT. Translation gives CASSFGGSNQPQHF.

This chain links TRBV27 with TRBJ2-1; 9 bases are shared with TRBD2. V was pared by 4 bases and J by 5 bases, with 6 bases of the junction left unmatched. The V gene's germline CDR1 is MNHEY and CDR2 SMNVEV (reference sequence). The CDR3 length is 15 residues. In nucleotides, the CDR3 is TGTGCCAGCAGTTCCCTGGCGGGAGGGGACAATGAGCAGTTCTTC. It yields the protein CASSSLAGGDNEQFF.

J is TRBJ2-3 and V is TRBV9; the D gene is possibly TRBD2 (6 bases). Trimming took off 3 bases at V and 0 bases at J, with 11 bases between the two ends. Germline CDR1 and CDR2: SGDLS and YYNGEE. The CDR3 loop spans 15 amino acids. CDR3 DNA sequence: TGTGCCAGCAGCGCGCGGGGTTCTAGCACAGATACGCAGTATTTT. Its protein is CASSARGSSTDTQYF.

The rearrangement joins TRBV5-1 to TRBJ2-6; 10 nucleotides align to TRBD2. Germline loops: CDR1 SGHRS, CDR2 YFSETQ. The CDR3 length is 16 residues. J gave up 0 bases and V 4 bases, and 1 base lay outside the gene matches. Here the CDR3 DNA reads TGCGCCAGCAGCCAGCGGGGGGGCTCTGGGGCCAACGTCCTGACTTTC. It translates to CASSQRGGSGANVLTF.

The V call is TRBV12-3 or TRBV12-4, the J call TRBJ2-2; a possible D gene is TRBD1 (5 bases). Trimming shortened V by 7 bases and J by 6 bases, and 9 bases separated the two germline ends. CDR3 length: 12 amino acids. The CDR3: CASTRVSGELFF. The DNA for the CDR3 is TGTGCCAGCACCAGGGTCTCCGGGGAGCTGTTTTTT.